One sample yielded the 22 T cell receptor beta chains listed below, sequenced in a study of blood T cells in healthy people across ages. Then a second PCR, running roughly 7 to 11 cycles, was carried out with a sample-barcoded 5' primer and a J-beta primer mix. TCRdb redid the calling of the 5' RACE reads with MiXCR, one entry per CDR3 protein. The sample carries some 1,000,000 distinct CDR3 sequences, under 30% recorded once. The data were also submitted as part of a second study, on T cells of mothers and their children.

The specimen sequenced was blood. Receptors were obtained from a girl aged 2 to 10 in good health.

The chain recombines TRBV24-1 with TRBJ1-1; a weak D match, TRBD1 (5 bases). The CDR3 runs to 15 residues. V lost 5 bases and J lost 4, with 16 bases in between. CDR1 KGHDR and CDR2 SFDVKD come from the germline V gene. CDR3 residues: CATSGIGAEGTEAFF. The CDR3 coding sequence is TGTGCCACCAGTGGCATCGGGGCGGAGGGCACTGAAGCTTTCTTT.

This chain uses TRBV20-1 with TRBJ2-5; 9 bases align to TRBD1. Germline V CDR1 and CDR2: DFQATT, SNEGSKA (reference sequence). The CDR3 contains 15 residues. After removal of 0 bases from V and 4 bases from J, the junction contained 6 bases not matched to a gene. CDR3 nucleotide sequence: TGCAGTGCTAGAGAAACAGGGGGCGGGCGAGAGACCCAGTACTTC. It encodes CSARETGGGRETQYF.

V gene TRBV5-1 combines with J gene TRBJ2-7; the match to TRBD2 covers 16 bases. The CDR3 totals 19 residues. With V trimmed by 4 bases and J by 2 bases, 12 bases remained unmatched. Germline CDR1 is SGHRS and CDR2 is YFSETQ. This CDR3 is CASSLTVPGLAGGTYEQYF. The CDR3 bases are TGCGCCAGCAGCCTAACAGTCCCGGGACTAGCGGGAGGGACCTACGAGCAGTACTTC.

CDR3 amino acids: CASSLTGPANYGYTF. CDR3 sequence (DNA): TGCGCCAGCAGCTTGACCGGGCCCGCTAACTATGGCTACACCTTC. The V call is TRBV5-1, the J call TRBJ1-2; no clear D gene. V lost 1 base and J lost 0, with 10 bases in between. Germline lookup yields CDR1 SGHRS and CDR2 YFSETQ. The CDR3 consists of 15 residues.

A few counts support this clonotype. V is TRBV18 and J is TRBJ1-2; D is uncertain. The germline V and J ends were trimmed by 4 bases and 8 bases, with 14 bases remaining between them. This CDR3 spans 13 amino acids. CDR1 and CDR2 from the germline V gene are KGHSH and LQKENI. The CDR3 region has the DNA TGTGCCAGCTCACAGGGTCTTGACGGAGGCTACACCTTC. Translating it yields CASSQGLDGGYTF.

The chain carries TRBV29-1 and TRBJ2-1; 7 bases align to TRBD2. With the DNA end fitting TRBJ2-5 better, the J assignment may be wrong. Germline assignment: CDR1 SQVTM and CDR2 ANQGSEA. The CDR3 totals 19 residues. The CDR3 DNA is TGCAGCGTTGAAGTTCTCCTAGCGGAGTCTTTTTCGTACCAAGAGACCCAGTACTTC. Protein: CSVEVLLAESFSYQETQYF.

V and J are TRBV11-2 and TRBJ2-5; unclear D gene. CDR1 is SGHAT, CDR2 FQNNGV, per germline. Trimming took 4 bases from V and 1 from J, leaving 10 bases between them. The CDR3 runs to 14 residues. This chain's CDR3 is CASSSFESQETQYF. The CDR3 DNA reads as TGTGCCAGCAGCTCCTTTGAGTCCCAAGAGACCCAGTACTTC.

The chain joins TRBV12-3 or TRBV12-4 to TRBJ1-3, with a possible D match to TRBD1 (5 bases). The germline V and J ends were trimmed by 3 bases and 0 bases, with 12 bases remaining between them. The CDR3 contains 16 residues. CDR3 region: CASSFGAPASGNTIYF. As DNA, the CDR3 is TGTGCCAGCAGTTTCGGGGCTCCTGCCTCTGGAAACACCATATATTTT.

Details on this clonotype: Being one base from a much bigger clone, this may be a read error. V gene TRBV5-6 combines with J gene TRBJ1-1; perhaps TRBD1 as D (6 bases). Per germline, CDR1 SGHDT and CDR2 YYEEEE. V lost 3 bases, J lost 1 base, and 7 bases lay in between. CDR3 length: 13 amino acids. This CDR3 reads CASSWDKNTEAFF. CDR3 coding DNA: TGTGCCAGCAGCTGGGACAAGAACACTGAAGCTTTCTTT.

This clonotype was found a few times. This rearrangement joins TRBV7-2 to TRBJ2-1; TRBD2 aligns across 8 bases. The CDR3 runs to 15 residues. Per germline, CDR1 SGHTA and CDR2 FQGNSA. The junction had 10 bases not matched to a gene; V was cut back by 3 bases and J by 9 bases. The CDR3 here is CASSFSAGGLGEQFF. CDR3 coding DNA: TGTGCCAGCAGCTTTAGTGCGGGGGGCCTGGGTGAGCAGTTCTTC.

The J gene is TRBJ1-2, the V gene TRBV28; the match to TRBD1 covers 7 bases. With 3 bases clipped from V and 1 base from J, the junction kept 8 bases outside the gene matches. Germline V CDR1 and CDR2: MDHEN, SYDVKM. The CDR3 consists of 16 residues. The CDR3 loop reads CASSFGTVPNNYGYTF. Here the CDR3 DNA reads TGTGCCAGCAGTTTCGGGACAGTACCTAATAACTATGGCTACACCTTC.

This chain joins TRBV12-5 and TRBJ2-1; TRBD2 agrees at 7 bases. With 2 bases clipped from V and 5 bases from J, the junction kept 12 bases outside the gene matches. CDR1 LGHNT and CDR2 FRNRAP come from the germline V gene. The CDR3 is made up of 17 amino acids. The CDR3 region is CASGLPQRREGDNEQFF. CDR3 DNA: TGTGCTAGTGGTTTGCCCCAGAGAAGGGAGGGTGACAATGAGCAGTTCTTC.

The chain employs TRBV21-1 and TRBJ2-7; the D call in the table, TRBD1, was not verified against the DNA. TRBV21-1 represents a pseudogene. The CDR3 has 14 amino acids. The CDR3: CASSNYSPVFEQYF. As DNA, the CDR3 is TGTGCCAGCAGCAATTACAGCCCTGTATTCGAGCAGTACTTC.

The chain uses TRBV11-3 and TRBJ1-4; unclear D gene. Germline assignment: CDR1 SGHNT and CDR2 YENEEA. V shed 3 bases and J shed 7 bases, with 9 bases lying between them. CDR3 length: 13 residues. The CDR3 bases are TGTGCCAGCAGCTTCTGGGGAGGTGAAAAACTGTTTTTT. The encoded protein is CASSFWGGEKLFF.

This clonotype was seen only a few times. The V gene is TRBV29-1, the J gene TRBJ2-7; a weak D match, TRBD2 (6 bases). V was shortened by 6 bases and J by 7 bases, with 16 bases between the two germline ends. The CDR3 covers 12 residues. Germline CDR1 is SQVTM and CDR2 is ANQGSEA. CDR3 sequence (DNA): TGCAGCGTCGGCAGGGACTCCTGGGAGCAGTACTTC. Translating it yields CSVGRDSWEQYF.

This clonotype was found a few times. V usage is TRBV12-3 or TRBV12-4 and J usage is TRBJ1-1; D perhaps matches TRBD1 (6 bases). The CDR3 is made up of 13 amino acids. Trimming stripped 7 bases from V and 6 bases from J, with 15 bases between. DNA for the CDR3: TGTGCCAGCACCGGAAGGGGGGTCGCTGAAGCTTTCTTT. It encodes CASTGRGVAEAFF.

CDR3 DNA: TGTGCCAGCAGTGAATATACAGGGGCGAGGCCCCAGCATTTT. Its translation: CASSEYTGARPQHF. This rearrangement joins TRBV6-1 to TRBJ1-5; 7 bases fit TRBD1. J gave up 9 bases and V 2 bases, and 7 bases lay outside the gene matches. Germline V CDR1 and CDR2: MNHNS, SASEGT. The CDR3 spans 14 residues.

This clonotype was counted a few times. The chain joins TRBV12-3 or TRBV12-4 to TRBJ2-2, with 10 positions matching TRBD1. The CDR3 contains 16 residues. V lost 7 bases to trimming and J lost 8 bases; unmatched junction nucleotides: 13. CDR3 sequence: CASTSGTGDPGGELFF. As DNA, the CDR3 is TGTGCCAGCACCTCCGGGACAGGGGACCCAGGGGGGGAGCTGTTTTTT.

This clonotype was observed a few times. The chain has TRBV27 and TRBJ2-5; D perhaps matches TRBD2 (6 bases). The better agreement between TRBJ2-7 and the DNA end casts doubt on the J call. The germline gives CDR1 MNHEY, CDR2 SMNVEV (reference sequence). The CDR3 totals 14 residues. CDR3 bases: TGTGCCAGCATCCCCCCCGGGGGCTCCTACGAGCAGTACTTC. Its protein is CASIPPGGSYEQYF.

The chain couples TRBV12-3 or TRBV12-4 to TRBJ1-6, with unresolved D. There are 13 residues in the CDR3. Trimming shortened V by 8 bases and J by 4 bases, and 9 bases separated the two germline ends. CDR3 coding DNA: TGTGCCAGCCGAAGTGATTATAATTCACCCCTCCACTTT. This sequence encodes CASRSDYNSPLHF.

This clonotype has a handful of counts. The genes are TRBV28 and TRBJ2-4; D is uncertain. The CDR3 loop spans 12 amino acids. Trimming removed 5 bases from V and 6 bases from J, with 8 bases in between. The germline V gene encodes CDR1 MDHEN and CDR2 SYDVKM. This CDR3 is CASSGVSNIQYF. CDR3 bases: TGTGCCAGCAGTGGTGTGTCAAACATTCAGTACTTC.

This clonotype was recorded a few times. This sequence joins TRBV15 and TRBJ1-2; D unresolved. This CDR3 has 13 amino acids. Trimming removed 0 bases at V and 8 bases at J, with 10 bases between. Germline assignment: CDR1 LNHNV and CDR2 YYDKDF (reference sequence). The CDR3 DNA is TGTGCCACCAGCAGAGATAGGGCTGGGGGCTACACCTTC. Amino acids: CATSRDRAGGYTF.